These T cell receptor beta chains were read from a single sample in a study of T cell clonotyping in hematopoietic cell transplantation. The repertoire was sequenced with immunoSEQ multiplex PCR; TCRdb's copy has only in-frame clones and lacks some. Of roughly 5,200 clones listed, 19% are singletons. This material consisted of PBMCs, taken 180 days after allogeneic stem cell transplant. These receptor sequences come from a young adult male patient who had an allogeneic stem cell transplant, so the T cells may come from the graft donor. Some clones in this sample may be carry-over from other donors' samples. Each CDR3 is given with its conserved first and last residue. D genes are given only for firm matches. Rows may omit the clone size; those that give it use once, few, many or a size class.

d_call: NA; j_call: TRBJ1-2; v_call: TRBV30; clone_size: NA; cdr3_aa: CAWSVKASGYTF; cdr3_nt: TGTGCCTGGAGTGTAAAGGCGAGTGGCTACACCTTC
d_call: NA; j_call: TRBJ1-4; v_call: TRBV7-9; clone_size: few; cdr3_aa: CASSLGTGQLNEKLFF; cdr3_nt: TGTGCCAGCAGCTTAGGAACTGGGCAGCTTAATGAAAAACTGTTTTTT
d_call: NA; j_call: TRBJ2-1; v_call: TRBV6-5; clone_size: few; cdr3_aa: CASRRGRPDNEQFF; cdr3_nt: TGTGCCAGCAGGCGGGGCCGTCCCGACAATGAGCAGTTCTTC
d_call: TRBD1; j_call: TRBJ1-2; v_call: TRBV30; clone_size: NA; cdr3_aa: CATEQGQAQIYGYTF; cdr3_nt: TGTGCTACGGAACAGGGACAGGCGCAGATCTATGGCTACACCTTC
d_call: NA; j_call: TRBJ2-7; v_call: TRBV30; clone_size: NA; cdr3_aa: CAGLTGHPYEQYF; cdr3_nt: TGTGCCGGTCTCACCGGGCATCCCTACGAGCAGTACTTC
d_call: NA; j_call: TRBJ1-4; v_call: TRBV9; clone_size: few; cdr3_aa: CASSVGRMNEKLFF; cdr3_nt: TGTGCCAGCAGCGTAGGACGGATGAATGAAAAACTGTTTTTT
d_call: NA; j_call: TRBJ1-1; v_call: TRBV6-5; clone_size: NA; cdr3_aa: CASSYGGNTEAFF; cdr3_nt: TGTGCCAGCAGTTACGGGGGGAACACTGAAGCTTTCTTT
d_call: NA; j_call: TRBJ2-5; v_call: TRBV9; clone_size: NA; cdr3_aa: CASSVDSGRGETQYF; cdr3_nt: TGTGCCAGCAGCGTAGATTCCGGGCGAGGAGAGACCCAGTACTTC
d_call: TRBD1; j_call: TRBJ2-6; v_call: TRBV28; clone_size: NA; cdr3_aa: CASSQGEHSGANVLTF; cdr3_nt: TGTGCCAGCAGCCAGGGGGAACACTCTGGGGCCAACGTCCTGACTTTC
d_call: TRBD1; j_call: TRBJ2-7; v_call: TRBV5-4; clone_size: medium-sized; cdr3_aa: CASSSRGQGRAWPYEQYF; cdr3_nt: TGTGCCAGCAGCTCAAGGGGACAGGGGAGAGCTTGGCCCTACGAGCAGTACTTC
d_call: TRBD1; j_call: TRBJ1-2; v_call: TRBV29-1; clone_size: NA; cdr3_aa: CSVELGQGGGYTF; cdr3_nt: TGCAGCGTTGAACTTGGACAGGGGGGAGGCTACACCTTC
d_call: NA; j_call: TRBJ2-3; v_call: TRBV7-2; clone_size: NA; cdr3_aa: CASSLGPTRPDTQYF; cdr3_nt: TGTGCCAGCAGCTTAGGGCCTACCAGACCAGATACGCAGTATTTT
d_call: NA; j_call: TRBJ2-5; v_call: TRBV5-1; clone_size: NA; cdr3_aa: CASSMGVARETQYF; cdr3_nt: TGCGCCAGCAGCATGGGAGTAGCACGGGAGACCCAGTACTTC
d_call: NA; j_call: TRBJ2-4; v_call: TRBV29-1; clone_size: few; cdr3_aa: CSAVIASNIQYF; cdr3_nt: TGCAGTGCAGTCATAGCATCAAACATTCAGTACTTC
d_call: NA; j_call: TRBJ1-2; v_call: TRBV30; clone_size: NA; cdr3_aa: CAWSVAGGNGYTF; cdr3_nt: TGTGCCTGGAGTGTCGCGGGGGGAAATGGCTACACCTTC
d_call: TRBD1; j_call: TRBJ2-5; v_call: TRBV7-2; clone_size: medium-sized; cdr3_aa: CASSLEGGAKTQYF; cdr3_nt: TGTGCCAGCAGCTTAGAAGGGGGCGCGAAGACCCAGTACTTC
d_call: NA; j_call: TRBJ2-5; v_call: TRBV29-1; clone_size: NA; cdr3_aa: CSVEDTGGQYF; cdr3_nt: TGCAGCGTTGAAGATACCGGGGGCCAGTACTTC
d_call: TRBD2; j_call: TRBJ2-5; v_call: TRBV30; clone_size: few; cdr3_aa: CAWRKLAGNGETQYF; cdr3_nt: TGTGCCTGGAGGAAGCTAGCGGGAAATGGCGAGACCCAGTACTTC
d_call: NA; j_call: TRBJ1-2; v_call: TRBV9; clone_size: NA; cdr3_aa: CASSTRPGEVGYTF; cdr3_nt: TGTGCCAGCAGCACCCGGCCGGGGGAGGTTGGGTACACCTTC
d_call: TRBD2; j_call: TRBJ2-1; v_call: TRBV7-9; clone_size: NA; cdr3_aa: CASQAASGYNEQFF; cdr3_nt: TGTGCCAGTCAGGCGGCTAGCGGCTACAATGAGCAGTTCTTC
d_call: NA; j_call: TRBJ1-1; v_call: TRBV5-1; clone_size: few; cdr3_aa: CASSLTGNTEAFF; cdr3_nt: TGCGCCAGCAGCTTGACAGGGAACACTGAAGCTTTCTTT
d_call: NA; j_call: TRBJ1-3; v_call: TRBV30; clone_size: NA; cdr3_aa: CAWRMASSGNTIYF; cdr3_nt: TGTGCCTGGAGGATGGCCAGCTCTGGAAACACCATATATTTT
d_call: NA; j_call: TRBJ2-7; v_call: TRBV5-4; clone_size: few; cdr3_aa: CASSRGYEQYF; cdr3_nt: TGTGCCAGCAGCAGGGGTTACGAGCAGTACTTC
d_call: NA; j_call: TRBJ2-7; v_call: TRBV29-1; clone_size: medium-sized; cdr3_aa: CSADSGETNPYEQYF; cdr3_nt: TGCAGCGCGGACTCCGGGGAGACGAACCCCTACGAGCAGTACTTC
d_call: TRBD1; j_call: TRBJ1-5; v_call: TRBV10-3; clone_size: few; cdr3_aa: CAIGTGDSNQPQHF; cdr3_nt: TGTGCCATAGGGACAGGGGATAGCAATCAGCCCCAGCATTTT
d_call: NA; j_call: TRBJ1-5; v_call: TRBV6-6; clone_size: few; cdr3_aa: CASRTYSNQPQHF; cdr3_nt: TGTGCCAGCAGGACCTATAGCAATCAGCCCCAGCATTTT